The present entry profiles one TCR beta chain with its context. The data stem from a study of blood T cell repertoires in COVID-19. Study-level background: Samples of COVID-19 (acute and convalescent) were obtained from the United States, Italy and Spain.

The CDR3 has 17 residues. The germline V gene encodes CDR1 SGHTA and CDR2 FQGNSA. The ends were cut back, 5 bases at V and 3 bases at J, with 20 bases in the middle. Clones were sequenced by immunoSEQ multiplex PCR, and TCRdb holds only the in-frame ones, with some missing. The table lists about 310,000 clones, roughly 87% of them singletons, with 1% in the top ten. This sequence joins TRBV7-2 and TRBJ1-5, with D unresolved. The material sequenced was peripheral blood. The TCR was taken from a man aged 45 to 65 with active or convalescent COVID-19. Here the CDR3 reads CASSARAAGESNQPQHF. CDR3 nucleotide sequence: TGTGCCAGCAGCGCGAGGGCGGCAGGAGAGTCCAATCAGCCCCAGCATTTT.